The source of this T cell receptor beta chain is a study of blood T cell repertoires in COVID-19 (TCRdb year 2020). About the study as a whole: Samples from collaborators originated in the United States, Italy and Spain and spanned both the acute and convalescent phases of COVID-19. Deeply sampled blood TCRbeta repertoires from subjects exposed to, actively infected with, or recovered from COVID-19 were included in the dataset. Where available, HLA class I and class II types were obtained from metadata supplied by the sample provider rather than from assay-based typing. Sample metadata almost always included a de-identified subject ID, COVID-19 status, age in years and sex. The repertoires were made available in a free public database intended to serve as a resource for research on the immune response to SARS-CoV-2. The prospective study material was composed of cDNA or gDNA derived from T cells, B-cell-depleted T cells, or PBMCs. The samples were drawn from two sources: the first 160 participants of the ongoing ImmuneRACE study, and over 950 subjects contributed by 6 global collaborators.

At one collaborating source in Seattle, patients were enrolled during active infection and were followed longitudinally through the course of disease. Whole blood was collected in K2EDTA tubes by collaborating institutions according to the institutions' own protocols. Collaborator samples were shipped for TCRbeta analysis as frozen whole blood, isolated PBMCs, or DNA extracted from either sample type. The CDR3 runs 15 residues from the cysteine to the phenylalanine. Just CDR3 DNA is preserved here, 45 bases in frame from base 1. CDR1 and CDR2 (LNHDA, SQIVND) derive from the germline V gene (reference sequence). For this chain, trimming is 4 bases at the V end and 7 bases at the J end, and the number of junction bases without a gene match is 7. Note on this clone: The antigen it recognizes is unknown. Base-call qualities are not available, and no considerably larger clone is one nucleotide away.

TCRbeta CDR3 regions were amplified from genomic DNA using the immunoSEQ Assay, a bias-controlled multiplex PCR. As for how the authors treated the data: Nucleated cell counts per sample were estimated from amplification of reference gene primers within the assay. Sequence reads were collapsed and filtered to measure the absolute abundance of every unique TCRbeta CDR3 rearrangement. For each sample, productive Simpson clonality was calculated by taking the square root of Simpson's diversity index across productive rearrangements. The source is immuneACCESS, and TCRdb retained only in-frame sequences with V and J called. Part of the clones is not carried over; for the studies checked, unresolved V genes explain less than half of this, and the remainder is unexplained. That table furnishes V, J and clone size, whereas the DNA furnished D and trimming. This sample is represented by 300,000 to 350,000 clones; 90% of them were singletons. The top ten clones comprise 6% to 7% of the sample.

Here is what the overall study found, with its caveats: The quantity of clinical and demographic metadata differed by source and by participant and was supplied without curation.

The chain is encoded by TRBV19 joined to TRBJ2-1, with 10 middle bases fitting TRBD2. The TCR sequence derives from a woman aged 25 to 39 with COVID-19, enrolled during active disease. The specimen was peripheral blood. The nucleotide sequence reads TGTGCCAGTAGTAGTAGTAGCGGGAGGTGGAATGAGCAGTTCTTC. Its translation is CASSSSSGRWNEQFF.